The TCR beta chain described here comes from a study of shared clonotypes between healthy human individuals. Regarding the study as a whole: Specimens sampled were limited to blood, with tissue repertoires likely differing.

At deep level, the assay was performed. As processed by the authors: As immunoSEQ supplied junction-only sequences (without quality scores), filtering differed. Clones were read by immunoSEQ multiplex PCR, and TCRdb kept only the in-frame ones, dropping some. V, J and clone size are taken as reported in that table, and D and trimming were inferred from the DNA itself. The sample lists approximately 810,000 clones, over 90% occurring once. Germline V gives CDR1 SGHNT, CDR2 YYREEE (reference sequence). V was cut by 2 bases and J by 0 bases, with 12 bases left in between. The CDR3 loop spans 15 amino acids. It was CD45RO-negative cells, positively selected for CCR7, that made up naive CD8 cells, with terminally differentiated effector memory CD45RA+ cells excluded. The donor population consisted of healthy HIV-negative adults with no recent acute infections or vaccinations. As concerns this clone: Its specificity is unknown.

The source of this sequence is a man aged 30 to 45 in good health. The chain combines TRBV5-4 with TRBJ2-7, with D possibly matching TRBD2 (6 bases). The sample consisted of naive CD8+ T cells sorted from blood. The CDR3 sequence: CASSFTRGSSYEQYF. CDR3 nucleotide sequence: TGTGCCAGCAGCTTTACCCGGGGGAGCTCCTACGAGCAGTACTTC. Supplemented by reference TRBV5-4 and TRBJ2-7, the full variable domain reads ETGVTQSPTHLIKTRGQQVTLRCSSQSGHNTVSWYQQALGQGPQFIFQYYREEENGRGNFPPRFSGLQFPNYSSELNVNALELDDSALYLCASSFTRGSSYEQYFGPGTRLTVT.